The entry that follows covers one T cell receptor beta chain sequence. This clonotype has at least ten counts. The antigen it recognizes is unknown. Base qualities are not provided; no much larger clone lies one nucleotide away. From its cysteine to its phenylalanine, the CDR3 spans 14 amino acids. CDR3 DNA only is kept here, 42 bases in frame from base 1. CDR1 MNHEY and CDR2 SMNVEV were looked up in the germline V gene (reference sequence). The germline V and J ends show losses of 4 bases and 3 bases respectively, and no gene match explains 4 bases of the junction. This sample is drawn from a study of regulatory T cells in long-lasting Graves disease (dated by TCRdb to the early 2020s). Study-wide context: Newly diagnosed Graves' disease patients had taken antithyroid drugs for less than 3 months. Patients with persistent Graves' disease were compared with patients with newly diagnosed Graves' disease using TCR sequencing and RNA sequencing of peripheral blood. A total of about 33 samples underwent TCR sequencing, from about 13 patients with persistent Graves' disease and roughly 20 patients with newly diagnosed Graves' disease. The study took place in China and was registered as a clinical trial.

In the paper's terms, the time point label means: newly diagnosed GD, antithyroid drugs for less than 3 months. For both TCR sequencing and RNA sequencing, RNA was extracted from PBMCs in TRIzol. The diagnosis of Graves' disease was made according to American Thyroid Association guidelines. Recruitment of patients was carried out at an endocrinology department in Xi'an, China. Each patient gave 8.5 to 9.5 milliliters of peripheral blood, collected in an EDTA anticoagulant tube. Ficoll Paque Plus density gradient separation was used to isolate PBMCs, and no further T cell sorting was done. An Agilent 2100 Bioanalyzer and agarose gel were used to assess RNA quality, and a NanoDrop 2000 was used to measure RNA concentration. What the study reported, not specific to this receptor: Because the primary lesion, thyroid tissue, could not be accessed, the study looked at peripheral blood alone. Only the TCR beta chain was sequenced and analyzed. Lower TCR Shannon entropy and fewer highly expanded clones were observed in persistent Graves' disease patients than in newly diagnosed patients, which suggested clonal expansion. As a limitation, the authors acknowledged that the small sample size may reduce accuracy. Preferential use of TRBV28, TRBJ1-2 and TRBJ2-5 was observed in persistent disease, whereas TRBV20-1 and TRBJ2-1 were favored in newly diagnosed disease. Patients with persistent disease shared more public clonotypes (approximately 2,500) than newly diagnosed patients did (nearly 1,000).

Library construction relied on multiplex PCR. Sequencing took place on an Illumina HiSeq 4000. CDR3 regions were amplified by Arm-PCR with iRepertoire HTBI primers to construct TCR beta libraries. PCR products were gel purified before sequencing. In the paper's pipeline: Gene usage analysis of CDR3 amino acid clonotypes used the approximately 62 TRBV and about 15 TRBJ segments found across samples. COPE and FqMerger were used to merge filtered high-quality paired reads into contigs. BLAST was used to align contigs to IMGT TRBV, TRBD and TRBJ reference genes, with CDR3 defined following IMGT. Highly expanded clones were defined as clonotypes with a frequency above 0.1%. Shannon entropy served as the measure of repertoire diversity, while the Gini coefficient captured V-J evenness. A clonotype was considered public if more than one individual shared it. In-frame beta chains were kept once TCRdb had trimmed the public reads at Q25 with fastp and called clones with MiXCR. Records with the same CDR3 protein are collapsed into one entry carrying the most frequent genes and DNA. These V and J calls are TCRdb output, not the study's own analysis. Across this sample there are under 450,000 distinct CDR3 sequences, with 10% to 15% seen only once. Approximately 19% of the sample rests with the top ten.

These data also featured in a second study, about T cells in Graves' hyperthyroidism and ophthalmopathy. That second publication adds: Stable Graves' hyperthyroidism was defined as no progression to ophthalmopathy during 18 months of follow-up. Hyperthyroidism patients were newly diagnosed, had a disease duration of under 2 months, and were aged 18 to 65 years. The study excluded patients with uncontrolled infections, other autoimmune diseases, pregnancy or lactation. Diagnoses relied on clinical symptoms, serum thyroxine and TRAb, thyroid ultrasound and orbital computed tomography. For the first round of RT-PCR on the TCR CDR3, the HTBI primer set was used together with the Qiagen OneStep RT-PCR kit. Most expanded thyroid clonotypes (frequency above 0.001) were also found in blood, which suggests that blood repertoires may mirror thyroid immune responses. Ophthalmopathy was separated from stable hyperthyroidism by a 13 V-J signature model, with over 85% sensitivity and 81% to 82% specificity obtained in cross-validation and 80%/75% obtained in testing. In validation, progression to ophthalmopathy was predicted by the model with roughly 69% sensitivity and under 85% specificity, a median of around 5.9 months before onset. TCR V-J signatures able to tell the groups apart were searched for in a discovery cohort of some 100 patients, of whom approximately 40 had Graves' ophthalmopathy and roughly 57 had stable Graves' hyperthyroidism. An independent validation cohort of around 19 hyperthyroidism patients and approximately 15 patients who later progressed to ophthalmopathy tested prospective prediction of ophthalmopathy. The 95 to 100 discovery patients were randomly divided into training and test sets at a 7:3 ratio. Thyroid tissue and blood T-cell repertoires from six Graves' hyperthyroidism patients were also compared in the study. Once sampling was done, hyperthyroidism patients were given methimazole at a starting dose of 30 mg daily, whereas ophthalmopathy patients were given high-dose intravenous methylprednisolone. Libraries were constructed in a second round of multiplex PCR, after which size selection and purification were carried out. Paired-end sequencing of the libraries was performed with 100 bp reads on an Illumina HiSeq2000. SOAPnuke was used to process the raw data, throwing out any read that contained adapters or uncalled bases, had a mean Phred below 15, or lacked an exact constant-primer or identifier match. COPE v1.2.5 was used to merge high-quality paired reads, and clonotypes were defined as unique nucleotide sequences. MiTCR v1.1 was used to align the clonotypes against IMGT TRBV, TRBD and TRBJ reference segments. Only V-J combinations with frequency above 0.0001, covering 99.2% of repertoires, were analysed. The TCS score was defined as the ratio of F50 (clonal expansion) to E x V (chaos), calculated using BLOSUM62-based TCRdist between CDR3 peptides within each V-J. Welch's t-statistics and random forest reduced approximately 520 V-J features to 10 to 15, which were used in a naive Bayes classifier (R e1071). Sample size was not statistically predetermined, and investigators were not blinded to group allocation. The paper reports TCR Vbeta CDR3 sequencing of some 140 peripheral blood samples: 43 ophthalmopathy, approximately 74 hyperthyroidism and about 17 progressor patients.

This material consisted of peripheral blood mononuclear cells (PBMCs), taken at new diagnosis, from a patient treated with antithyroid drugs. The chain is encoded by TRBV27 joined to TRBJ2-7; a stretch of 9 junction bases matches TRBD1. The sequence was obtained from a woman younger than 30 with Graves disease. Donor details come from another sample of the same person, matched by shared clones. The sequenced DNA is TGTGCCAGCAGTTCGGACAGGGGATACTACGAGCAGTACTTC. It translates as CASSSDRGYYEQYF.